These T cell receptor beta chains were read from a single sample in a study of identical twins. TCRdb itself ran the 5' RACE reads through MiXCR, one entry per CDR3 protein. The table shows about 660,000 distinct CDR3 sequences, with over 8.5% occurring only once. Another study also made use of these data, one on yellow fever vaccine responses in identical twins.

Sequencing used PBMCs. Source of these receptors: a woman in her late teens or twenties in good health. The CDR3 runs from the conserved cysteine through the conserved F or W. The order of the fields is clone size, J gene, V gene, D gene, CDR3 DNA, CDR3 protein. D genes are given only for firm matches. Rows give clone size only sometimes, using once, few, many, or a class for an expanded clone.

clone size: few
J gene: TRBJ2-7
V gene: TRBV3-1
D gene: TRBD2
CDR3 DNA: TGTGCCAGCAGCCAAGAAGGGGTAGCGGGGGCATCCTACGAGCAGTACTTC
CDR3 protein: CASSQEGVAGASYEQYF

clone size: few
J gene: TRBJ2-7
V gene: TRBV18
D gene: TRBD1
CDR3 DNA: TGTGCCAGCTCACCCGACGGACAGGGCTGGCAAGAGCAGTACTTC
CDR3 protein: CASSPDGQGWQEQYF

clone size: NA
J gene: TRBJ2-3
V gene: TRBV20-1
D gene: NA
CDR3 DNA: TGCAGTGCTGGAGGGTTAGTGGGGGGGCTGAGCAGCACAGATACGCAGTATTTT
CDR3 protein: CSAGGLVGGLSSTDTQYF

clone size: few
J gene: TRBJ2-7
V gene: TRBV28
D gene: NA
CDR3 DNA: TGTGCCAGCAGACAAGTCCCCGTAAATAGCGAGCAGTACTTC
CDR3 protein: CASRQVPVNSEQYF

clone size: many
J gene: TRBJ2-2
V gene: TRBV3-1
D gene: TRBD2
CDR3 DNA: TGTGCCAGCAGCCAAACAAAACTAGCGGGAGTATCCGGGGAGCTGTTTTTT
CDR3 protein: CASSQTKLAGVSGELFF

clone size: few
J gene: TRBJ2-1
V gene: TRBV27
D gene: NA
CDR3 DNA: TGTGCCAGCAGTTCCCCAAGCGCCGGGACGTTCTACAATGAGCAGTTCTTC
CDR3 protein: CASSSPSAGTFYNEQFF

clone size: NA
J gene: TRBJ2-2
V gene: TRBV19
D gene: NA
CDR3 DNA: TGTGCCAGTAGATACGACGGGAACACCGGGGAGCTGTTTTTT
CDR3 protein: CASRYDGNTGELFF

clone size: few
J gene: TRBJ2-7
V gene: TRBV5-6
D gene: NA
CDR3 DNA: TGTGCCAGCAGCTTTCTCTCTAGACAGTTCAACTACGAGCAGTACTTC
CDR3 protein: CASSFLSRQFNYEQYF

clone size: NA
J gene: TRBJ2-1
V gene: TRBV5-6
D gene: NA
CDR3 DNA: TGTGCCAGCAGCTTTCTTCCGGTGGGCAATGAGCAGTTCTTC
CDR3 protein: CASSFLPVGNEQFF

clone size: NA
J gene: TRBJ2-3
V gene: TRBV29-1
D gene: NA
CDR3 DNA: TGCAGCGTTGAAGTTTATGGGGAATCAGATACGCAGTATTTT
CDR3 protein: CSVEVYGESDTQYF

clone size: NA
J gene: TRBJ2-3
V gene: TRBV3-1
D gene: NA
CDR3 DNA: TGTGCCAGCAGCCACCGTTACGAGGATACGCAGTATTTT
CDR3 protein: CASSHRYEDTQYF

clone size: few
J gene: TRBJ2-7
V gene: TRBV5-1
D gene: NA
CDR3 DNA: TGCGCCAGCAGCTTTGACAGTGACGAGCAGTACTTC
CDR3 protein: CASSFDSDEQYF

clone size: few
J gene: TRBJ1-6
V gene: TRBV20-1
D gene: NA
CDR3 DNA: TGCAGTGCTCGGAGGGGGGATCTTAATAATTCACCCCTCCACTTT
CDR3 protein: CSARRGDLNNSPLHF

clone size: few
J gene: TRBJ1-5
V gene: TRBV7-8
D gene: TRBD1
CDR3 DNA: TGTGCCAGCAGCTTAGCGGGCACAGGGGAGGAGGATTTCAATCAGCCCCAGCATTTT
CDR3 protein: CASSLAGTGEEDFNQPQHF

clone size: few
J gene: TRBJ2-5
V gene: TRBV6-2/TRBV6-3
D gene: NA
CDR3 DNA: TGTGCCAGCAGCCGAACTAGGGAACGAGAGACCCAGTACTTC
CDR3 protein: CASSRTRERETQYF

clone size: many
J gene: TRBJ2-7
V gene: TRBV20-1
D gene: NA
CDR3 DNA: TGCAGTGTAGGGCAGACACACTACGAGCAGTACTTC
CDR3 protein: CSVGQTHYEQYF

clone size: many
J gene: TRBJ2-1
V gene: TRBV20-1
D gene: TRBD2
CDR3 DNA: TGCAGTGGTCAGCTAGCGGGAGGGTACAATGAGCAGTTCTTC
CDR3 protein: CSGQLAGGYNEQFF

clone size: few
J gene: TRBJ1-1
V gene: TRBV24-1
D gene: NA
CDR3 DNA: TGTGCCACCAGTGACCTCGTGGACTTCCCCCACACTGAAGCTTTCTTT
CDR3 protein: CATSDLVDFPHTEAFF